This is a list of T cell receptor beta chains from one sample in a study of cytomegalovirus exposure and HLA in healthy donors. Clones were sequenced by immunoSEQ multiplex PCR, and TCRdb holds only the in-frame ones, with some missing. The sample consists of 110,000 to 150,000 clones, around 80% of them appearing once. The material sequenced was PBMCs. All receptors derive from a female donor in good health and CMV-seronegative. CDR3s include the opening cysteine and the closing phenylalanine or tryptophan. A D gene is named only where the DNA matches it firmly. A row's size may be missing; if present it is once, few, many or a size class.

clone_size j_call v_call d_call cdr3_aa cdr3_nt
. TRBJ1-3 TRBV28 . CASSPGGPGAQNTIYF TGTGCCAGCAGTCCGGGGGGACCGGGAGCCCAGAACACCATATATTTT
. TRBJ2-1 TRBV7-2 TRBD2 CASSFSAGKQFF TGTGCCAGCAGCTTTTCAGCGGGGAAGCAGTTCTTC
. TRBJ1-3 TRBV28 . CATQGGGNTIYF TGTGCCACCCAGGGTGGTGGAAACACCATATATTTT
. TRBJ2-7 TRBV2 . CASRAGRLSSYEQYF TGTGCCAGCAGGGCGGGACGCCTGAGCTCCTACGAGCAGTACTTC
once TRBJ1-4 TRBV11-2 . CASSSGSGFNEKLFF TGTGCCAGCAGCTCTGGCAGTGGCTTTAATGAAAAACTGTTTTTT
. TRBJ1-3 TRBV7-9 TRBD1 CSSSSDRGGAGNTIYF TGTTCCAGCAGCTCGGACAGGGGGGGAGCTGGAAACACCATATATTTT
. TRBJ1-1 TRBV7-2 TRBD1 CASSATGGFYFEAFF TGTGCCAGCAGCGCTACAGGGGGCTTTTACTTTGAAGCTTTCTTT
. TRBJ2-5 TRBV25-1 TRBD1 CATRQGAIETQYF TGTGCCACCCGACAGGGAGCGATAGAGACCCAGTACTTC
. TRBJ2-3 TRBV11-2 . CASSLVVPYTDTQYF TGTGCCAGCAGCTTAGTTGTCCCCTACACAGATACGCAGTATTTT
. TRBJ1-1 TRBV27 . CASSYLPPPERAFF TGTGCCAGCAGTTATCTACCCCCCCCAGAGCGAGCTTTCTTT
. TRBJ1-2 TRBV28 . CASSTWAYGYTF TGTGCCAGCAGTACATGGGCCTATGGCTACACCTTC
. TRBJ1-2 TRBV30 TRBD1 CAWSVSRGLHYGYPF TGTGCCTGGAGTGTAAGCAGGGGGCTTCACTATGGCTACCCCTTC
. TRBJ1-2 TRBV7-2 TRBD1 CASSLGRLDRVLPNYGYTF TGTGCCAGCAGCTTAGGTCGATTGGACAGGGTTTTACCTAACTATGGCTACACCTTC
. TRBJ2-7 TRBV28 TRBD2 CASSLGGTRNYEQYF TGTGCCAGCAGTTTAGGGGGGACTAGAAACTACGAGCAGTACTTC
once TRBJ2-7 TRBV6-1 . CASSPGSGVAYEQYF TGTGCCAGCAGTCCCGGAAGCGGAGTGGCCTACGAGCAGTACTTC
. TRBJ2-3 TRBV6-5 . CASRGLGSTDTQYF TGTGCCAGCAGGGGACTCGGTAGCACAGATACGCAGTATTTT
medium-sized TRBJ1-1 TRBV25-1 TRBD1 CASSWTGDTEAFF TGTGCCAGCAGTTGGACAGGGGACACTGAAGCTTTCTTT
. TRBJ2-7 TRBV5-4 . CASSLAGVDAYEQYF TGTGCCAGCAGCTTGGCAGGGGTCGATGCCTACGAGCAGTACTTC
. TRBJ2-1 TRBV27 TRBD2 CASWTSGDNEQFF TGTGCCAGTTGGACTAGCGGGGACAATGAGCAGTTCTTC
. TRBJ2-1 TRBV7-6 TRBD2 CASSPRPSGSSYNEQFF TGTGCCAGCAGCCCCCGTCCTAGCGGCAGCTCCTACAATGAGCAGTTCTTC
. TRBJ2-1 TRBV7-9 TRBD2 CASSLARLAGGQGNEQFF TGTGCCAGCAGCTTAGCCCGACTAGCGGGGGGCCAGGGGAATGAGCAGTTCTTC
. TRBJ1-5 TRBV30 . CAWSGGGGNQPQHF TGTGCCTGGTCGGGCGGGGGAGGGAATCAGCCCCAGCATTTT
. TRBJ2-2 TRBV13 TRBD2 CASSLEGPTSGRSGELFF TGTGCCAGCAGCTTAGAGGGACCGACTAGCGGGAGATCCGGGGAGCTGTTTTTT
few TRBJ2-1 TRBV7-7 . CASSSDFSPANEQFF TGTGCCAGCAGCTCAGACTTCTCCCCGGCGAATGAGCAGTTCTTC
. TRBJ2-7 TRBV6-5 TRBD1 CASSYGTASSYEQYF TGTGCCAGCAGCTACGGGACAGCGTCTTCCTACGAGCAGTACTTC
. TRBJ2-7 TRBV5-4 . CASSLSGGASYEQYF TGTGCCAGCAGCTTGTCCGGAGGGGCCTCCTACGAGCAGTACTTC
. TRBJ1-1 TRBV30 . CAWSALMGAAEAFF TGTGCCTGGAGTGCCCTAATGGGAGCCGCTGAAGCTTTCTTT
. TRBJ1-1 TRBV7-9 . CASSGMGAGKAEAFF TGTGCCAGCAGCGGCATGGGGGCCGGTAAGGCTGAAGCTTTCTTT
. TRBJ1-1 TRBV23-1 . CASSQLSGRGKLLMNTEAFF TGCGCCAGCAGTCAATTGTCAGGTAGGGGAAAGCTGTTGATGAACACTGAAGCTTTCTTT